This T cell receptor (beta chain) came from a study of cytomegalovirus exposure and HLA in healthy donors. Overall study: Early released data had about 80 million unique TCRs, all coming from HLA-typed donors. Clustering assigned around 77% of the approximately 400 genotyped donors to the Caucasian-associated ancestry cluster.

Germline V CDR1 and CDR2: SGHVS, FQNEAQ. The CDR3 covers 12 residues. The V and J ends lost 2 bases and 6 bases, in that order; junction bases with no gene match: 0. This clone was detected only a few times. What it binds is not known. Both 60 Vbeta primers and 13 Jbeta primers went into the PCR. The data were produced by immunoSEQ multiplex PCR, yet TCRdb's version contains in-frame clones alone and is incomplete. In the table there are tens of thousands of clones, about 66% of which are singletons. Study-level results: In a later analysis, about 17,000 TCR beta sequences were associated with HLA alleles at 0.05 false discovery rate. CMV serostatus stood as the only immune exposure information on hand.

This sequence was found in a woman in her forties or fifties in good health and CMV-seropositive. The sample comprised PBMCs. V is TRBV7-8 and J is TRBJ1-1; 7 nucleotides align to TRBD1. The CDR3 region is CASSLRGPEAFF. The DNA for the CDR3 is TGTGCCAGCAGCTTAAGGGGGCCTGAAGCTTTCTTT.